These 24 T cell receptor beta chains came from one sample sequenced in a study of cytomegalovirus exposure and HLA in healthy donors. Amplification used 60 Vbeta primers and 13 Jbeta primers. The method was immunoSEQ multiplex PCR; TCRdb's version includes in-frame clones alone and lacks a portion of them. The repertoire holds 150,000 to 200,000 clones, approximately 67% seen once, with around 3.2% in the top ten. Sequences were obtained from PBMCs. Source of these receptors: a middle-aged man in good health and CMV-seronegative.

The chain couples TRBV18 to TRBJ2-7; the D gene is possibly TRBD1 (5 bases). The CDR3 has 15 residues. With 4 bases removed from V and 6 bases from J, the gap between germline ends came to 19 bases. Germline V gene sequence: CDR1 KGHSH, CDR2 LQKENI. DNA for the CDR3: TGTGCCAGCTCACAACCGACAAGGGGTACGGGCGAGCAGTACTTC. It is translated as CASSQPTRGTGEQYF.

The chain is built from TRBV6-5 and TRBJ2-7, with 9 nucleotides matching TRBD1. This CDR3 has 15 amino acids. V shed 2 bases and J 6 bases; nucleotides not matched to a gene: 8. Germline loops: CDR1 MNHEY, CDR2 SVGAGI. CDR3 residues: CASSYAPGTGLEQYF. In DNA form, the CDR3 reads TGTGCCAGCAGTTACGCCCCCGGGACAGGGCTCGAGCAGTACTTC.

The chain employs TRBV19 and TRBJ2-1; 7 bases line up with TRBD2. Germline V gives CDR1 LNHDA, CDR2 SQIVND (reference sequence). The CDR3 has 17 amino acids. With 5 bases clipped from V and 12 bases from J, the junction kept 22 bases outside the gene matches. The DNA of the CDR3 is TGTGCCAGTAGTCGGACCTCATTGGCGGGAGCCAAGGAGGGGCAGTTCTTC. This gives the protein CASSRTSLAGAKEGQFF.

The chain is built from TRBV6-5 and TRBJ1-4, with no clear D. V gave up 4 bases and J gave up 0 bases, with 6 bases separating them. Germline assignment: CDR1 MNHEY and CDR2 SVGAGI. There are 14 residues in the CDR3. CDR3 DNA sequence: TGTGCCAGCAGTTTACGAGCAACTAATGAAAAACTGTTTTTT. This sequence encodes CASSLRATNEKLFF.

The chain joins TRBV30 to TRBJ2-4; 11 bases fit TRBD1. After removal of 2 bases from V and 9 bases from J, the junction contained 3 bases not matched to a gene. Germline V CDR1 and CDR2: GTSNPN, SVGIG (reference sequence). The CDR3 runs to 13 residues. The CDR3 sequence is CAWSTGTGGIQYF. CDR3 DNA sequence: TGTGCCTGGAGTACTGGGACAGGGGGCATTCAGTACTTC.

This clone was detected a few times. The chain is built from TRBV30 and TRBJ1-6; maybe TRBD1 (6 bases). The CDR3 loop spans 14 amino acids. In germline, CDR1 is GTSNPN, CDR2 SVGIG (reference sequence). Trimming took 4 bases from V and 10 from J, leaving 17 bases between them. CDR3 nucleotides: TGTGCCTGGAATCCGGGACAACAAGAATCACCCCTCCACTTT. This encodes CAWNPGQQESPLHF.

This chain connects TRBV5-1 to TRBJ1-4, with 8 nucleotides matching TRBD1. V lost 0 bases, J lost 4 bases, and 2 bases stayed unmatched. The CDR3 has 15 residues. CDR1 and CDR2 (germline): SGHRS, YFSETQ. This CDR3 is CASSLVTGDNEKLFF. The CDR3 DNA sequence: TGCGCCAGCAGCTTGGTGACAGGGGATAATGAAAAACTGTTTTTT.

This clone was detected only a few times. The CDR3 protein is CASSVEQGGETQYF. DNA of the CDR3: TGTGCCAGCAGCGTAGAACAGGGCGGAGAGACCCAGTACTTC. The chain carries TRBV7-6 and TRBJ2-5; perhaps TRBD1 as D (6 bases). Per the germline V gene, CDR1 is SGHVS and CDR2 is FNYEAQ. Trimming shortened V by 5 bases and J by 4 bases, and 14 bases separated the two germline ends. This CDR3 region has 14 residues.

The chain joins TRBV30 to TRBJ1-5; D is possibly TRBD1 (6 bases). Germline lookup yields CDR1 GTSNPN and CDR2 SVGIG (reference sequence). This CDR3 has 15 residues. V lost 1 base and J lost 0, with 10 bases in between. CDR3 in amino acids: CAWSAGQYSNQPQHF. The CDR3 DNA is TGTGCCTGGAGTGCTGGACAGTATAGCAATCAGCCCCAGCATTTT.

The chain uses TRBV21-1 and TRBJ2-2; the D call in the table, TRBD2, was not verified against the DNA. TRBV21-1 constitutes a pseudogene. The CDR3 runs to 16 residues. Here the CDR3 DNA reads TGTGCCAGCACCCTGGAGGAGACACCAGAGACCGGGGAGCTGTTTTTT. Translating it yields CASTLEETPETGELFF.

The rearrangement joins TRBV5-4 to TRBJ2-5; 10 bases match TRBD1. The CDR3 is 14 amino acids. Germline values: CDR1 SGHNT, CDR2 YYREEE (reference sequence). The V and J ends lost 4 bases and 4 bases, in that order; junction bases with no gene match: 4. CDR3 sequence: CASSPRDRGETQYF. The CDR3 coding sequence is TGTGCCAGCAGCCCCCGGGACAGGGGAGAGACCCAGTACTTC.

This CDR3 reads CASSRERGGTEAFF. The CDR3 region has the DNA TGTGCCAGCAGCCGGGAACGGGGTGGCACTGAAGCTTTCTTT. This chain links TRBV16 with TRBJ1-1; D is undetermined. Trimming stripped 4 bases from V and 4 bases from J, with 13 bases between. Germline CDR1 reads KGHSY; CDR2 reads FQNENV. This CDR3 has 14 amino acids.

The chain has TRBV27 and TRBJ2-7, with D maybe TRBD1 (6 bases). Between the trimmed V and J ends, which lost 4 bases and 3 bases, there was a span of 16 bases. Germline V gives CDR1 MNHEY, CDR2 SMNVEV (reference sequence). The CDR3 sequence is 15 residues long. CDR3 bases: TGTGCCAGCAGTTCCCGGGACAAGGGAATCTACGAGCAGTACTTC. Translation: CASSSRDKGIYEQYF.

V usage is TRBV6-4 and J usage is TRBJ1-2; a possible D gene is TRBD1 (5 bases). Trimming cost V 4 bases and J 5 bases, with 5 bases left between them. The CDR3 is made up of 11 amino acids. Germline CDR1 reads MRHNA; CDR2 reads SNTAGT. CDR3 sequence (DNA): TGTGCCAGCAGTGCAGGGTATGGCTACACCTTC. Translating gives CASSAGYGYTF.

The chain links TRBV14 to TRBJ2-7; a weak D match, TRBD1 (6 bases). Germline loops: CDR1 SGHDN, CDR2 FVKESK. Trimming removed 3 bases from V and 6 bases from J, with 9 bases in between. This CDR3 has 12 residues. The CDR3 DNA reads TGTGCCAGCAGCCATGGGGGCGCCGAGCAGTACTTC. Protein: CASSHGGAEQYF.

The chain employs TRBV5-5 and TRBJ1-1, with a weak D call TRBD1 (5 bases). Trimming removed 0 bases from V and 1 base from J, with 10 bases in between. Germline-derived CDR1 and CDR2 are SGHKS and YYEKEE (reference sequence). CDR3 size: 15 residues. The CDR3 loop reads CASSLEGGANTEAFF. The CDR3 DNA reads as TGTGCCAGCAGCTTGGAGGGAGGGGCGAACACTGAAGCTTTCTTT.

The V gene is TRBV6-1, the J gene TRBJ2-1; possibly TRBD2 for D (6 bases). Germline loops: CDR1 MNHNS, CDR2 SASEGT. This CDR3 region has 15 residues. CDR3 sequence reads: CATRTLGGGYNEQFF. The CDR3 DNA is TGTGCAACCCGGACGCTGGGGGGAGGTTACAATGAGCAGTTCTTC.

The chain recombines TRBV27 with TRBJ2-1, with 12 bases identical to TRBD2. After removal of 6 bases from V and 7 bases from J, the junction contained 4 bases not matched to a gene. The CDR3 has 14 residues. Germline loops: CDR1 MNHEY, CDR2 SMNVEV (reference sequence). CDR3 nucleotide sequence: TGTGCCAGCAGCGGACTAGCGGGATCTAATGAGCAGTTCTTC. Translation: CASSGLAGSNEQFF.

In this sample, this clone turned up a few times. The CDR3 nucleotides are TGTGCCAGCAGCTTAGGCCTGCGGGGGCAGGGCGAGACCCAGTACTTC. It encodes CASSLGLRGQGETQYF. The gene calls are TRBV13 and TRBJ2-5; possibly TRBD2 for D (7 bases). V was clipped by 0 bases and J by 5 bases, with 16 bases between them. CDR3 length: 16 amino acids. Germline V lookup: CDR1 PRHDT, CDR2 FYEKMQ (reference sequence).

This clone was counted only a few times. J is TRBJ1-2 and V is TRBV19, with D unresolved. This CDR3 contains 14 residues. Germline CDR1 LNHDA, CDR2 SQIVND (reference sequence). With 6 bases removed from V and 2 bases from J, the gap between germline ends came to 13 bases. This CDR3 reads CASSQRAANYGYTF. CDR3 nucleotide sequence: TGTGCCAGTAGCCAGAGGGCGGCGAACTATGGCTACACCTTC.

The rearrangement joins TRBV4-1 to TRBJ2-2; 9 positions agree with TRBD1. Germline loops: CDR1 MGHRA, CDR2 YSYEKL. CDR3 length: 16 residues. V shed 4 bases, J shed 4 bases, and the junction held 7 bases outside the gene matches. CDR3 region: CASSPKQGALTGELFF. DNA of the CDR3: TGCGCCAGCAGCCCTAAACAGGGGGCGCTCACCGGGGAGCTGTTTTTT.

For the CDR3, the DNA is TGTGCCAGCAGCCGAGGGGCGGGAGAGCTACAAGAGACCCAGTACTTC. Amino acids: CASSRGAGELQETQYF. V is TRBV11-1 and J is TRBJ2-5, with 7 bases fitting TRBD2. CDR3 length equals 16 residues. Germline V gene data show CDR1 as SGHAT and CDR2 as FQDESV (reference sequence). The junction had 11 bases not matched to a gene; V was cut back by 5 bases and J by 2 bases.

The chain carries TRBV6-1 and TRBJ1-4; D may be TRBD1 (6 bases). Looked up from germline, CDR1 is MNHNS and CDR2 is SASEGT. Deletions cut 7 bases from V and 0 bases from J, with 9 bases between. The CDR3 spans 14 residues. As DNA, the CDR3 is TGTGCCAGCAACGACAGGTCAACTAATGAAAAACTGTTTTTT. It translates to CASNDRSTNEKLFF.

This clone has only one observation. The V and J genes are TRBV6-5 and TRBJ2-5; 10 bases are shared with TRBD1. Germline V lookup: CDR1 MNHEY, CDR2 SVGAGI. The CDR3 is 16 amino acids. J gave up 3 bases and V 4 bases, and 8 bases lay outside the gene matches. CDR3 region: CASSFPPGQGKETQYF. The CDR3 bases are TGTGCCAGCAGTTTTCCTCCGGGACAGGGGAAAGAGACCCAGTACTTC.